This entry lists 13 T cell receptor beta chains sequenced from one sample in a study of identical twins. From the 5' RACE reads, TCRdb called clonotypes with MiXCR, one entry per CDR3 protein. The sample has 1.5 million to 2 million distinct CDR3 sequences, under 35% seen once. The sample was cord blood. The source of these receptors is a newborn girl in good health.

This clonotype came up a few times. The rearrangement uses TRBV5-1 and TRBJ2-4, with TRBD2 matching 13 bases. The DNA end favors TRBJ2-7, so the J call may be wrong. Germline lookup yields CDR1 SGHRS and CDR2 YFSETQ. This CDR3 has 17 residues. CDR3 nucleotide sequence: TGCGCCAGCAGCTTGGGCCCACTAGCGGGAGGGCTATACGAGCAGTACTTC. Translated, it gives CASSLGPLAGGLYEQYF.

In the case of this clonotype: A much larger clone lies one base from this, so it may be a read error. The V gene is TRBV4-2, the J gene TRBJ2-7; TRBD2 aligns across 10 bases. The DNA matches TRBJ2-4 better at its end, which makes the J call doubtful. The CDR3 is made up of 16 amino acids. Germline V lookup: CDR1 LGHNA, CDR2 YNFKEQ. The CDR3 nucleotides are TGTGCCGGCAGCCAAGAAAGCGGGGGGGCAAAAAACATTCAGTACTTC. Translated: CAGSQESGGAKNIQYF.

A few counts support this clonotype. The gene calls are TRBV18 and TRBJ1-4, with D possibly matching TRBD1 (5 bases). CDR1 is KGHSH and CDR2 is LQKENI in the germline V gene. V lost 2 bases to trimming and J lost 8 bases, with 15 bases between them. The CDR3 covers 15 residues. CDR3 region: CASSPFSQGNEKLFF. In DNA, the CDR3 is TGTGCCAGCTCACCATTTAGCCAGGGCAACGAAAAACTGTTTTTT.

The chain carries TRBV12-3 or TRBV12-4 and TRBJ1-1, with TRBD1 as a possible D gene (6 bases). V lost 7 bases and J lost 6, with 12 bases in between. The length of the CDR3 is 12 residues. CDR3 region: CASTPQGPEAFF. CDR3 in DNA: TGTGCCAGCACCCCTCAGGGGCCTGAAGCTTTCTTT.

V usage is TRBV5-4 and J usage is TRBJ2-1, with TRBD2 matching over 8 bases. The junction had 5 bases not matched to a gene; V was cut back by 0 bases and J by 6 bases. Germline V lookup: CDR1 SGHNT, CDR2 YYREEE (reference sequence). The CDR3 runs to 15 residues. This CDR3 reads CASSLAPGTSNEQFF. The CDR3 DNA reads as TGTGCCAGCAGCTTGGCCCCCGGGACTAGCAATGAGCAGTTCTTC.

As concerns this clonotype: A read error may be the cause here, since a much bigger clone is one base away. The CDR3 sequence is CASSEVAGGSYNEQYF. The CDR3 nucleotides are TGCGCCAGCAGCGAAGTAGCGGGAGGAAGCTACAATGAGCAGTACTTC. The rearrangement links TRBV5-1 to TRBJ2-4; 10 bases align to TRBD2. The germline gives CDR1 SGHRS, CDR2 YFSETQ. Trimming cost V 4 bases and J 13 bases; bases outside gene matches: 17. The CDR3 length is 16 residues.

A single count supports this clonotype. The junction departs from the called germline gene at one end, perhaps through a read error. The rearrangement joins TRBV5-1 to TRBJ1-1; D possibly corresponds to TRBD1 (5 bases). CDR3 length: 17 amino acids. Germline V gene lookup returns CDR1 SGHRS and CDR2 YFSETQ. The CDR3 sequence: CASSSRGGSSVNAEAFF. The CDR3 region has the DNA TGCGCCAGCAGCTCCCGGGGGGGGTCTTCGGTGAACGCTGAAGCTTTCTTT.

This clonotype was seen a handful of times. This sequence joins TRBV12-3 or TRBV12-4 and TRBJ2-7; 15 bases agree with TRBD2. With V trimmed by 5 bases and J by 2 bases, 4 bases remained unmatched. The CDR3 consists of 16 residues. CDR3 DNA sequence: TGTGCCAGCAGTCGGCGGACTAGCGGGGGGGCCTACGAGCAGTACTTC. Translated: CASSRRTSGGAYEQYF.

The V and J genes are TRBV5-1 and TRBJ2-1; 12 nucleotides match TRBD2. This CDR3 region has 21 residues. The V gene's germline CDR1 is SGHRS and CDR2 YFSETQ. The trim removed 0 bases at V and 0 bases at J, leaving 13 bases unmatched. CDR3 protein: CASSLDPRGLAGQASYNEQFF. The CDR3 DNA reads TGCGCCAGCAGCTTGGACCCTCGGGGACTAGCGGGCCAAGCCTCCTACAATGAGCAGTTCTTC. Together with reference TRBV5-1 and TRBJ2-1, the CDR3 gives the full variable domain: KAGVTQTPRYLIKTRGQQVTLSCSPISGHRSVSWYQQTPGQGLQFLFEYFSETQRNKGNFPGRFSGRQFSNSRSEMNVSTLELGDSALYLCASSLDPRGLAGQASYNEQFFGPGTRLTVL.

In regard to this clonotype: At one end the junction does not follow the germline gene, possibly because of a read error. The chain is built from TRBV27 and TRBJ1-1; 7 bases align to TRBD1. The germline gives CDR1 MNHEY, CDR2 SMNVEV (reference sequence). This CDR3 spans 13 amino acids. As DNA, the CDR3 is TGTACCAGCAGCTGGGACAGTTACACTGAAGCTTTCTTT. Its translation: CTSSWDSYTEAFF.

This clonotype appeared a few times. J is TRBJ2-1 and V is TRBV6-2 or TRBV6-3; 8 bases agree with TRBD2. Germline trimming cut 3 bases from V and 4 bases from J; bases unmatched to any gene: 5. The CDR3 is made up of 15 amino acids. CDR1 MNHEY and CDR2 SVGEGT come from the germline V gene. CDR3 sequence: CASSYGSGTYNEQFF. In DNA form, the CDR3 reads TGTGCCAGCAGTTATGGTAGCGGGACTTACAATGAGCAGTTCTTC.

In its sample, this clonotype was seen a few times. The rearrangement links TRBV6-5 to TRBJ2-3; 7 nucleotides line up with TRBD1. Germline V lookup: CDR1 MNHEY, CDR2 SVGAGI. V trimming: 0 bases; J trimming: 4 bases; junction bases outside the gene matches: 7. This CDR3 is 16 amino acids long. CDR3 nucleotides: TGTGCCAGCAGTTACTCCCGACAGGGTTTGGCAGATACGCAGTATTTT. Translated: CASSYSRQGLADTQYF.

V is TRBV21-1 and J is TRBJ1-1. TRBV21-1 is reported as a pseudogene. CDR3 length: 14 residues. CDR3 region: CASSKGNSNTEAFF. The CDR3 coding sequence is TGTGCCAGCAGCAAAGGCAACTCGAACACTGAAGCTTTCTTT.